The 17 T cell receptor beta chains listed next were all sequenced from one sample in a study of T cell changes during pregnancy in multiple sclerosis. Repertoires were generated with immunoSEQ multiplex PCR, while TCRdb's copy carries only in-frame clones and drops some. The sample carries about 120,000 clones, approximately 94% recorded once. The sample consisted of peripheral blood, taken before pregnancy. The origin of the receptors is a female donor with multiple sclerosis, enrolled in a pregnancy study.

The rearrangement joins TRBV19 to TRBJ2-7; the D gene is possibly TRBD1 (5 bases). From germline, CDR1 is LNHDA and CDR2 SQIVND (reference sequence). V gave up 3 bases and J gave up 5 bases, with 14 bases separating them. The CDR3 consists of 14 residues. CDR3 sequence (DNA): TGTGCCAGTAGTATCCTCTCAGGGTTTCACGAGCAGTACTTC. As protein: CASSILSGFHEQYF.

J is TRBJ2-2 and V is TRBV5-1; 10 bases are shared with TRBD2. Trimming cost V 3 bases and J 5 bases; bases outside gene matches: 1. The CDR3 contains 14 residues. CDR1 is SGHRS and CDR2 is YFSETQ in the germline V gene. The CDR3 loop is CASSSLAGTGELFF. CDR3 in DNA: TGCGCCAGCAGCTCACTAGCGGGGACCGGGGAGCTGTTTTTT.

The count of this clone is one. V is TRBV5-1 and J is TRBJ2-3; 11 bases fit TRBD1. This CDR3 contains 16 residues. Germline V gene lookup returns CDR1 SGHRS and CDR2 YFSETQ. V shed 6 bases, J shed 6 bases, and the junction held 12 bases outside the gene matches. The CDR3 is CASKNLDRGLGDTQYF. DNA of the CDR3: TGCGCCAGCAAAAATTTGGACAGGGGGCTAGGGGATACGCAGTATTTT.

This chain uses TRBV5-1 with TRBJ2-3; TRBD2 matches at 14 bases. Germline loops: CDR1 SGHRS, CDR2 YFSETQ. The CDR3 consists of 16 residues. V shed 5 bases, J shed 5 bases, and the junction held 7 bases outside the gene matches. CDR3 sequence reads: CASSKTSGGAKDTQYF. The CDR3 region has the DNA TGCGCCAGCAGTAAGACTAGCGGGGGGGCAAAAGATACGCAGTATTTT.

This clone was seen just once. This chain uses TRBV5-1 with TRBJ1-1, with a weak D call TRBD1 (5 bases). V gave up 4 bases and J gave up 0 bases, with 13 bases separating them. The length of the CDR3 is 15 residues. Germline CDR1 SGHRS, CDR2 YFSETQ. In nucleotides, the CDR3 is TGCGCCAGCAGCCTCGACGGACACATGAACACTGAAGCTTTCTTT. Residues: CASSLDGHMNTEAFF. The full variable domain, completed using reference TRBV5-1 and TRBJ1-1, is KAGVTQTPRYLIKTRGQQVTLSCSPISGHRSVSWYQQTPGQGLQFLFEYFSETQRNKGNFPGRFSGRQFSNSRSEMNVSTLELGDSALYLCASSLDGHMNTEAFFGQGTRLTVV.

This chain connects TRBV10-3 to TRBJ1-3; D is unresolved. V lost 8 bases, J lost 0 bases, and 14 bases lay in between. This CDR3 is built from 15 residues. The germline CDR1 and CDR2 sequences are ENHRY and SYGVKD. The CDR3 loop reads CAISSELASGNTIYF. CDR3 DNA sequence: TGTGCCATCTCTTCGGAGTTAGCCTCTGGAAACACCATATATTTT.

V usage is TRBV7-8 and J usage is TRBJ1-5; 9 bases fit TRBD1. The CDR3 has 18 residues. V was pared by 1 base and J by 7 bases, with 14 bases of the junction left unmatched. Germline V gene data show CDR1 as SGHVS and CDR2 as FQNEAQ. The CDR3 protein is CASSLGPGTGRREQPQHF. The CDR3 nucleotides read TGTGCCAGCAGCTTAGGGCCCGGGACAGGGCGGCGGGAGCAGCCCCAGCATTTT.

The gene calls are TRBV19 and TRBJ1-3, with 7 positions matching TRBD1. The CDR3 totals 15 residues. Germline V gives CDR1 LNHDA, CDR2 SQIVND (reference sequence). J gave up 3 bases and V 4 bases, and 6 bases lay outside the gene matches. CDR3 in amino acids: CASSTTQGNGNTIYF. For the CDR3, the DNA is TGTGCCAGTAGTACAACACAGGGGAATGGAAACACCATATATTTT.

The chain couples TRBV7-6 to TRBJ2-3; D possibly corresponds to TRBD1 (6 bases). V shed 5 bases and J shed 3 bases, with 18 bases lying between them. Germline V lookup: CDR1 SGHVS, CDR2 FNYEAQ. This CDR3 comprises 16 residues. The CDR3 loop is CASSPSGQGWTDTQYF. The CDR3 DNA reads TGTGCCAGCAGCCCCAGTGGGCAGGGGTGGACAGATACGCAGTATTTT.

This clone was detected once. This chain joins TRBV19 and TRBJ2-7; 10 bases are shared with TRBD1. This CDR3 is built from 13 residues. Germline V gives CDR1 LNHDA, CDR2 SQIVND (reference sequence). The ends lost 5 bases at V and 6 bases at J; junction bases unmatched: 4. The CDR3 DNA reads as TGTGCCAGTAGTTCCGGGACAGGGGCCGAGCAGTACTTC. Its protein product is CASSSGTGAEQYF.

The CDR3 DNA follows: TGCGCCAGCAGTCCTCTAGCGGGGTCCACAGATACGCAGTATTTT. This encodes CASSPLAGSTDTQYF. This sequence joins TRBV5-1 and TRBJ2-3; 9 nucleotides agree with TRBD2. J gave up 2 bases and V 5 bases, and 6 bases lay outside the gene matches. Germline V gene lookup returns CDR1 SGHRS and CDR2 YFSETQ. The CDR3 loop spans 15 amino acids.

The CDR3 loop reads CASSFRGGRNQPQHF. The CDR3 DNA follows: TGTGCCAGCAGTTTCAGGGGTGGACGCAATCAGCCCCAGCATTTT. This chain uses TRBV11-2 with TRBJ1-5, with D possibly matching TRBD1 (6 bases). The CDR3 is 15 residues long. Germline assignment: CDR1 SGHAT and CDR2 FQNNGV. Trimming took off 6 bases at V and 2 bases at J, with 14 bases between the two ends.

The V call is TRBV19, the J call TRBJ2-1; 9 bases agree with TRBD2. This CDR3 is 14 amino acids long. The germline CDR1 and CDR2 sequences are LNHDA and SQIVND (reference sequence). J lost 8 bases, V lost 7 bases, and 9 bases had no gene match. The CDR3 DNA is TGTGCCAGTAAGTTCCAGCGGGGGGACTATGAGCAGTTCTTC. This gives the protein CASKFQRGDYEQFF.

The gene calls are TRBV6-4 and TRBJ2-3; tentative D call: TRBD2 (7 bases). CDR1 MRHNA and CDR2 SNTAGT come from the germline V gene. CDR3 length: 15 amino acids. The V end lost 0 bases, the J end lost 7 bases, and 14 bases lay between the germline ends. The chain's CDR3 is CASSDSTGGVNTQYF. CDR3 nucleotides: TGTGCCAGCAGTGACTCGACGGGGGGCGTGAATACGCAGTATTTT.

Turning to this clone: The germline gene is not matched at one end of the junction; a read error may be the cause. The chain combines TRBV10-3 with TRBJ2-5; D remains ambiguous. Germline lookup yields CDR1 ENHRY and CDR2 SYGVKD. The CDR3 is 11 residues long. The CDR3 nucleotides are TGTGCCATCAGGCACCAGGAGACCCAGTACTTC. As protein: CAIRHQETQYF.

The V and J genes are TRBV7-3 and TRBJ2-3, with 7 bases identical to TRBD2. The V gene end was trimmed by 8 bases and the J gene end by 0 bases; junction bases not matched to a gene: 5. This CDR3 is built from 14 residues. Germline V CDR1 and CDR2: SGHTA, FQGTGA. The CDR3 reads CASGPSGSTDTQYF. The DNA for the CDR3 is TGTGCCAGCGGTCCTAGCGGCAGCACAGATACGCAGTATTTT.

This clone was detected only once. The genes are TRBV10-3 and TRBJ1-1; D perhaps matches TRBD1 (6 bases). The CDR3 loop spans 12 amino acids. Trimming stripped 8 bases from V and 6 bases from J, with 13 bases between. The V gene's germline CDR1 is ENHRY and CDR2 SYGVKD. DNA for the CDR3: TGTGCCATCGGGGGGGCTGGGGCTGAAGCTTTCTTT. Amino acid sequence: CAIGGAGAEAFF.